These T cell receptor beta chains were read from a single sample in a study of vaccination and CD4 T cells after COVID-19. MiXCR, applied by TCRdb to the PCR reads, yields one record per CDR3 protein. The sample has around 21,000 distinct CDR3 sequences; less than 50% are singletons. Antigen specificity for these receptors is unknown. Sequenced material: CD4+ T cells from blood, cultured in vitro, taken after SARS-CoV-2 vaccination. These receptors were collected from a human donor who had recovered from COVID-19. The CDR3 runs from the conserved cysteine through the conserved F or W.

V gene: TRBV10-3
J gene: TRBJ2-2
CDR3 protein: CAISGSGTNTGELFF

V gene: TRBV19
J gene: TRBJ1-1
CDR3 protein: CASSPRQGFYTEAFF

V gene: TRBV6-2/TRBV6-3
J gene: TRBJ1-5
CDR3 protein: CASNQGFGPQHF

V gene: TRBV11-3
J gene: TRBJ2-7
CDR3 protein: CASSPLTGTSYEQYF

V gene: TRBV6-2/TRBV6-3
J gene: TRBJ2-7
CDR3 protein: CASSYSGLGEQYF

V gene: TRBV27
J gene: TRBJ2-4
CDR3 protein: CASSSPRGFKNIQYF

V gene: TRBV5-4
J gene: TRBJ1-1
CDR3 protein: CASSLATGGTEAFF

V gene: TRBV20-1
J gene: TRBJ2-5
CDR3 protein: CSAIRRGVPYQETQYF

V gene: TRBV7-8
J gene: TRBJ2-5
CDR3 protein: CASSYIRTSGRETQYF

V gene: TRBV15
J gene: TRBJ1-2
CDR3 protein: CATSRDGGAVYGYTF

V gene: TRBV20-1
J gene: TRBJ2-7
CDR3 protein: CSARTSKTEQYF

V gene: TRBV19
J gene: TRBJ1-5
CDR3 protein: CASLTQGRQPQHF

V gene: TRBV7-2
J gene: TRBJ2-5
CDR3 protein: CASSLVLAETQYF

V gene: TRBV18
J gene: TRBJ1-2
CDR3 protein: CASSPREDGDGYTF

V gene: TRBV25-1
J gene: TRBJ1-6
CDR3 protein: CASSESMAGNSPLHF

V gene: TRBV28
J gene: TRBJ1-4
CDR3 protein: CASSFTGREKLFF

V gene: TRBV27
J gene: TRBJ2-7
CDR3 protein: CASSLDRKWEQYF

V gene: TRBV4-2
J gene: TRBJ1-1
CDR3 protein: CASSQDLGRNTEAFF

V gene: TRBV6-1
J gene: TRBJ1-1
CDR3 protein: CASSTWDKLNTEAFF

V gene: TRBV6-1
J gene: TRBJ2-5
CDR3 protein: CASSRGLAGGGAKTQYF

V gene: TRBV20-1
J gene: TRBJ2-3
CDR3 protein: CSALFALSGGAQDTQYF

V gene: TRBV4-3
J gene: TRBJ2-2
CDR3 protein: CASSRTSNTGELFF

V gene: TRBV12-3/TRBV12-4
J gene: TRBJ1-6
CDR3 protein: CASRTTGGADNSPLHF

V gene: TRBV6-2/TRBV6-3
J gene: TRBJ1-5
CDR3 protein: CASGVSNQPQHF

V gene: TRBV20-1
J gene: TRBJ1-6
CDR3 protein: CSASDNRDNSPLHF

V gene: TRBV6-1
J gene: TRBJ2-3
CDR3 protein: CASSHRTGSDTQYF

V gene: TRBV6-1
J gene: TRBJ1-1
CDR3 protein: CASSMEGMNTEAFF

V gene: TRBV20-1
J gene: TRBJ1-6
CDR3 protein: CSARGRTTNSPLHF

V gene: TRBV2
J gene: TRBJ1-3
CDR3 protein: CAVRRDSSLGGTIYF

V gene: TRBV21-1
J gene: TRBJ2-5
CDR3 protein: CASSKGADRKRETQYF

V gene: TRBV7-2
J gene: TRBJ2-3
CDR3 protein: CASSWGTGFTDTQYF